This T cell receptor beta chain was observed in a study of T cell changes during pregnancy in multiple sclerosis. Method: immunoSEQ multiplex PCR; TCRdb's copy keeps in-frame clones and lacks some. The sample holds almost 40,000 clones, 90% to 95% seen once. Germline V gene data show CDR1 as SGHTA and CDR2 as FQGNSA. V lost 2 bases, J lost 7 bases, and 10 bases stayed unmatched. The CDR3 length is 15 residues. The TCR originated in a female donor in good health, enrolled as a control in a pregnancy study. V gene TRBV7-2 combines with J gene TRBJ2-7, with 8 bases matching TRBD2. Source: CD4+ T cells from peripheral blood mononuclear cells, taken in the third trimester of pregnancy. DNA for the CDR3: TGTGCCAGCAGCTTATTGGGCGGGGCGGGAGGAGAGCAGTACTTC. It encodes CASSLLGGAGGEQYF.